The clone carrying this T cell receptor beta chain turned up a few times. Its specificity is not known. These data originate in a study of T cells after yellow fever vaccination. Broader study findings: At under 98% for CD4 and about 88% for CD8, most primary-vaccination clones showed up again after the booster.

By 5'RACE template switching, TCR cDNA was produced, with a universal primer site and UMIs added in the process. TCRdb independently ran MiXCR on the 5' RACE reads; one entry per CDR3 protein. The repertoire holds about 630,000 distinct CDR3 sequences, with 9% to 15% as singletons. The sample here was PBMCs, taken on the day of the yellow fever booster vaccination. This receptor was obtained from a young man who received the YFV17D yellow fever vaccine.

In DNA, the CDR3 is TGTGCCAGCAGGCCCGGGACGGGTGGAGAGACCCAGTACTTC. It is translated as CASRPGTGGETQYF. The chain recombines TRBV7-3 with TRBJ2-5, with D perhaps matching TRBD1 or TRBD2 (5 bases each). Germline V lookup: CDR1 SGHTA, CDR2 FQGTGA. The CDR3 totals 14 residues. The ends were cut back, 6 bases at V and 4 bases at J, with 15 bases in the middle.